The next 20 T cell receptor beta chains were all read from a single sample in a study of blood T cell repertoires in COVID-19. Data came from immunoSEQ multiplex PCR; TCRdb stores just in-frame clones and leaves some out. This sample yields around 270,000 clones, of which around 83% are seen a single time; 1.5% belongs to the top ten. Sequencing was carried out using peripheral blood. Receptors were obtained from a woman in her thirties or forties who had recovered from COVID-19.

V is TRBV7-9 and J is TRBJ2-1, with 13 positions matching TRBD2. CDR1 is SEHNR and CDR2 is FQNEAQ in the germline V gene (reference sequence). CDR3 length: 16 amino acids. V lost 3 bases, J lost 4 bases, and 3 bases stayed unmatched. The DNA of the CDR3 is TGTGCCAGCAGCTTCCGGACTAGCGGGAGATACAATGAGCAGTTCTTC. As protein: CASSFRTSGRYNEQFF. The complete variable domain, with remaining parts taken from reference TRBV7-9 and TRBJ2-1, reads DTGVSQNPRHKITKRGQNVTFRCDPISEHNRLYWYRQTLGQGPEFLTYFQNEAQLEKSRLLSDRFSAERPKGSFSTLEIQRTEQGDSAMYLCASSFRTSGRYNEQFFGPGTRLTVL.

The chain links TRBV19 to TRBJ2-5, with D perhaps TRBD1 (6 bases). Germline V CDR1 and CDR2: LNHDA, SQIVND (reference sequence). The CDR3 has 12 residues. The V and J ends lost 4 bases and 6 bases respectively, with 9 bases between them. CDR3 DNA: TGTGCCAGTAGTACCCAGGGGCAGACCCAGTACTTC. This sequence encodes CASSTQGQTQYF.

The chain combines TRBV7-9 with TRBJ1-2; the D gene is possibly TRBD1 (5 bases). In germline, CDR1 is SEHNR, CDR2 FQNEAQ (reference sequence). Between the trimmed V and J ends, which lost 5 bases and 1 base, there was a span of 23 bases. The CDR3 consists of 18 residues. As DNA, the CDR3 is TGTGCCAGCAGCCTAAAACGGGGGGGTCCAGGGAGTAACTATGGCTACACCTTC. It encodes CASSLKRGGPGSNYGYTF.

V and J are TRBV9 and TRBJ1-6; D remains unclear. V lost 2 bases and J lost 5, with 5 bases in between. From germline, CDR1 is SGDLS and CDR2 YYNGEE. The CDR3 is made up of 13 amino acids. The CDR3 protein is CASSVPHNSPLHF. The CDR3 DNA sequence: TGTGCCAGCAGCGTTCCTCATAATTCACCCCTCCACTTT. Combining the CDR3 with reference TRBV9 and TRBJ1-6 gives the whole variable domain DSGVTQTPKHLITATGQRVTLRCSPRSGDLSVYWYQQSLDQGLQFLIQYYNGEERAKGNILERFSAQQFPDLHSELNLSSLELGDSALYFCASSVPHNSPLHFGNGTRLTVT.

This sequence joins TRBV5-4 and TRBJ1-4; 8 bases are shared with TRBD1. The CDR3 is 16 amino acids. Germline CDR1 reads SGHNT; CDR2 reads YYREEE (reference sequence). The ends lost 0 bases at V and 2 bases at J; junction bases unmatched: 3. DNA for the CDR3: TGTGCCAGCAGCTTGGCAGGGGGCGGCACTAATGAAAAACTGTTTTTT. It specifies CASSLAGGGTNEKLFF. Combining the CDR3 with reference TRBV5-4 and TRBJ1-4 gives the whole variable domain ETGVTQSPTHLIKTRGQQVTLRCSSQSGHNTVSWYQQALGQGPQFIFQYYREEENGRGNFPPRFSGLQFPNYSSELNVNALELDDSALYLCASSLAGGGTNEKLFFGSGTQLSVL.

The V gene is TRBV28, the J gene TRBJ2-3, with 7 bases lining up with TRBD1. The length of the CDR3 is 13 residues. V shed 6 bases, J shed 6 bases, and the junction held 6 bases outside the gene matches. In germline, CDR1 is MDHEN, CDR2 SYDVKM. CDR3 in DNA: TGTGCCAGCAGGCCGGGACAGCCTGATACGCAGTATTTT. Residues: CASRPGQPDTQYF. Looking up the rest from reference TRBV28 and TRBJ2-3 gives the full variable domain: DVKVTQSSRYLVKRTGEKVFLECVQDMDHENMFWYRQDPGLGLRLIYFSYDVKMKEKGDIPEGYSVSREKKERFSLILESASTNQTSMYLCASRPGQPDTQYFGPGTRLTVL.

This sequence joins TRBV4-2 and TRBJ2-7, with 7 bases lining up with TRBD2. This CDR3 contains 16 residues. CDR1 is LGHNA and CDR2 is YNFKEQ in the germline V gene. V trimming: 3 bases; J trimming: 3 bases; junction bases outside the gene matches: 11. This CDR3 is CASSQALGRGDYEQYF. Here the CDR3 DNA reads TGTGCCAGCAGCCAGGCACTAGGACGGGGGGACTACGAGCAGTACTTC.

The rearrangement joins TRBV7-3 to TRBJ1-1, with D perhaps matching TRBD1 (6 bases). Trimming took 5 bases from V and 5 from J, leaving 12 bases between them. Per germline, CDR1 SGHTA and CDR2 FQGTGA. The CDR3 spans 13 residues. The CDR3 region has the DNA TGTGCCAGCAGCCGCTACGACAGGACTGAAGCTTTCTTT. It yields the protein CASSRYDRTEAFF.

The V and J genes are TRBV5-6 and TRBJ1-6; 7 nucleotides agree with TRBD1. Germline loops: CDR1 SGHDT, CDR2 YYEEEE. The J segment lost 3 bases and the V segment lost 0 bases, leaving 6 bases of the junction unmatched. CDR3 length: 17 residues. The CDR3, as DNA: TGTGCCAGCAGCTTGGCGGCAGGGGGAGTCTATAATTCACCCCTCCACTTT. Its protein product is CASSLAAGGVYNSPLHF.

This chain joins TRBV11-2 and TRBJ2-7, with D perhaps matching TRBD1 (6 bases). The germline gives CDR1 SGHAT, CDR2 FQNNGV. With 0 bases removed from V and 5 bases from J, the gap between germline ends came to 11 bases. The CDR3 is 14 amino acids. The CDR3 loop is CASSLESGGDEQYF. The CDR3 DNA reads as TGTGCCAGCAGCTTAGAGTCTGGGGGCGACGAGCAGTACTTC.

This sequence joins TRBV15 and TRBJ1-2, with D hard to call. The germline gives CDR1 LNHNV, CDR2 YYDKDF (reference sequence). Trimming stripped 0 bases from V and 2 bases from J, with 7 bases between. The CDR3 covers 14 residues. CDR3 nucleotide sequence: TGTGCCACCAGCAGAGATTTGGCAAACTATGGCTACACCTTC. Translating it yields CATSRDLANYGYTF. The whole variable domain, filled in from reference TRBV15 and TRBJ1-2, reads DAMVIQNPRYQVTQFGKPVTLSCSQTLNHNVMYWYQQKSSQAPKLLFHYYDKDFNNEADTPDNFQSRRPNTSFCFLDIRSPGLGDTAMYLCATSRDLANYGYTFGSGTRLTVV.

The genes are TRBV27 and TRBJ1-5; a possible D gene is TRBD1 (6 bases). Germline CDR1 reads MNHEY; CDR2 reads SMNVEV (reference sequence). The length of the CDR3 is 14 residues. Trimming stripped 8 bases from V and 2 bases from J, with 13 bases between. The CDR3 here is CASGVDSRNQPQHF. DNA for the CDR3: TGTGCCAGCGGTGTGGACAGTCGCAATCAGCCCCAGCATTTT.

The V call is TRBV30, the J call TRBJ1-4; TRBD1 matches 11 bases. Trimming cost V 3 bases and J 7 bases; bases outside gene matches: 1. Germline CDR1 GTSNPN, CDR2 SVGIG (reference sequence). This CDR3 has 13 residues. CDR3 residues: CAWRGQGVEKLFF. CDR3 coding DNA: TGTGCCTGGAGGGGACAGGGGGTTGAAAAACTGTTTTTT.

The chain combines TRBV24-1 with TRBJ1-4; no clear D. V was trimmed by 3 bases and J by 11 bases, leaving 6 bases between them. Germline V gene sequence: CDR1 KGHDR, CDR2 SFDVKD. The CDR3 length is 11 residues. As DNA, the CDR3 is TGTGCCACCAGTGATACATTGAAACTGTTTTTT. It codes for CATSDTLKLFF.

The V and J genes are TRBV28 and TRBJ2-7, with D perhaps matching TRBD1 (6 bases). Looked up from germline, CDR1 is MDHEN and CDR2 is SYDVKM. The CDR3 runs 14 residues. V was cut by 7 bases and J by 2 bases, with 15 bases left in between. CDR3 sequence (DNA): TGTGCCAGCACTAAGGGGACATACCCCTACGAGCAGTACTTC. It specifies CASTKGTYPYEQYF.

The CDR3 DNA follows: TGTGCCAGCAGTTACTCGGGGGGATACTACGAGCAGTACTTC. Amino acids: CASSYSGGYYEQYF. The chain uses TRBV6-5 and TRBJ2-7; D is possibly TRBD2 (6 bases). The CDR3 length is 14 residues. Per the germline V gene, CDR1 is MNHEY and CDR2 is SVGAGI. The V end was cut by 0 bases, the J end by 3 bases, with 9 bases between.

There are a few counts of this clone. The rearrangement uses TRBV11-2 and TRBJ2-2, with D unclear. V was clipped by 0 bases and J by 0 bases, with 14 bases between them. Germline CDR1 and CDR2: SGHAT and FQNNGV. CDR3 length: 18 residues. This CDR3 is CASSLEARVPANTGELFF. CDR3 coding DNA: TGTGCCAGCAGCTTAGAAGCGAGAGTACCTGCGAACACCGGGGAGCTGTTTTTT. The variable domain in full, completed from reference TRBV11-2 and TRBJ2-2, reads EAGVAQSPRYKIIEKRQSVAFWCNPISGHATLYWYQQILGQGPKLLIQFQNNGVVDDSQLPKDRFSAERLKGVDSTLKIQPAKLEDSAVYLCASSLEARVPANTGELFFGEGSRLTVL.

The chain has TRBV6-5 and TRBJ1-5; D is uncertain. Germline values: CDR1 MNHEY, CDR2 SVGAGI. V was trimmed by 5 bases and J by 0 bases, leaving 8 bases between them. The CDR3 is made up of 14 amino acids. The CDR3 is CASSNLYSNQPQHF. In DNA form, the CDR3 reads TGTGCCAGCAGTAATTTATATAGCAATCAGCCCCAGCATTTT.

The gene calls are TRBV10-3 and TRBJ2-2; 7 bases match TRBD2. V lost 6 bases and J lost 8; bases outside the gene matches: 15. The CDR3 loop spans 16 amino acids. Germline assignment: CDR1 ENHRY and CDR2 SYGVKD. The chain's CDR3 is CAISSGTPSVEGELFF. For the CDR3, the DNA is TGTGCCATCAGCAGCGGGACTCCGTCAGTGGAAGGGGAGCTGTTTTTT.

The chain recombines TRBV28 with TRBJ1-1; tentatively, D is TRBD1 (5 bases). Trimming removed 3 bases at V and 5 bases at J, with 13 bases between. This CDR3 region has 14 residues. Germline V gives CDR1 MDHEN, CDR2 SYDVKM. The CDR3 reads CASSFGQGETEAFF. In DNA, the CDR3 is TGTGCCAGCAGTTTTGGTCAGGGTGAAACTGAAGCTTTCTTT.